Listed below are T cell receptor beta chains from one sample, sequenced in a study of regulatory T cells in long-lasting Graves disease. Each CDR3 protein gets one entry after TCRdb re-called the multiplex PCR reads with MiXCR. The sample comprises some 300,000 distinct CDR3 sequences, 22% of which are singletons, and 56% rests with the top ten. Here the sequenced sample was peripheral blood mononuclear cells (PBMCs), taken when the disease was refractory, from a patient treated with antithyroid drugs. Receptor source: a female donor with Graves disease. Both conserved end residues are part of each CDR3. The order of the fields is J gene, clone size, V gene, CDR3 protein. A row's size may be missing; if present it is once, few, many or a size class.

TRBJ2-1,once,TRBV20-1,CSAPRTSDNEQFF
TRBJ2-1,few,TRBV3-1,CASSQDGGSSYNEQFF
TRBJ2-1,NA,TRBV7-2,CASSAGLAGDRAEQFF
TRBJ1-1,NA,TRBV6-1,CASRHLQNTEAFF
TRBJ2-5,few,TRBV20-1,CSARSPGPRETQYF
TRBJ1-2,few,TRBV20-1,CSATIQGANGYTF
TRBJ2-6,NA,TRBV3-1,CASSQDSGANVLTF
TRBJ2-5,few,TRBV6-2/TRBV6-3,CASSYNPEQETQYF
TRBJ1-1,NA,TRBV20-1,CSADPRGKGTEAFF
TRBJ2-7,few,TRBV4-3,CASSQDLGDYEQYF
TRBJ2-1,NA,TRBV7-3,CASSLGRDNEQFF
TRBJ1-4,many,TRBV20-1,CSARWGDEKLFF
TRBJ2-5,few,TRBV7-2,CASSLVEIQETQYF
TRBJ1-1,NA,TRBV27,CASSLTGGIAEAFF
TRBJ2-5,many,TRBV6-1,CASSPGIQGTQYF
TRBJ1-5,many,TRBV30,CAWSRHPNQPQHF
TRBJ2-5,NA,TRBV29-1,CSVGRILKETQYF
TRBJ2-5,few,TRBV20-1,CSASSGQDPQETQYF
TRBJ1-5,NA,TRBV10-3,CAISEMGEDQPQHF
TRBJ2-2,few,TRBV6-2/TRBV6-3,CASSYQATRGELFF
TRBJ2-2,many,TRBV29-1,CSVEPGLNTGELFF
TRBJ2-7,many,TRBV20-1,CSATSGTPNSYEQYF
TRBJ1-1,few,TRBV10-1,CASSRLMNTEAFF
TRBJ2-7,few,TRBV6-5,CASSFRRESGFSYEQYF
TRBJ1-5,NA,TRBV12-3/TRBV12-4,CASSLERQGIHQPQHF
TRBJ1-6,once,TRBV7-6,CASSLGPGNNSPLHF
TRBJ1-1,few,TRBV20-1,CSARDRDGNTEAFF
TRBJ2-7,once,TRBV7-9,CASSNSPGVAESYEQYF
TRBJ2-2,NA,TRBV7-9,CASSFVQENTGELFF
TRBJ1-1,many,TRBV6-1,CASRRDPLRSAFF
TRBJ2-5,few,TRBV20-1,CSARTGVETQYF
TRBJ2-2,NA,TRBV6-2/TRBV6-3,CASSRGQGIGELFF
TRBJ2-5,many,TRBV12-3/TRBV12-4,CASSLLALQETQYF
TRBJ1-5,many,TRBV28,CASSSLSGGNQPQHF
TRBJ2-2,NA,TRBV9,CASSVEGSYTGELFF
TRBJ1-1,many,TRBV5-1,CASSPRSGGQGYTEAFF
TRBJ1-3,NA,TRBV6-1,CASSEYAVNTIYF
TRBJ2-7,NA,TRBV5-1,CASSPDGSPYEQYF
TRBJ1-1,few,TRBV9,CASSVSTGWYTEAFF
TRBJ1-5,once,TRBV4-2,CASSQDLAAQHGAQHF
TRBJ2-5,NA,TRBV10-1,CASSLGTEGQETQYF
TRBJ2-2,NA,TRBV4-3,CASSQDGGSGELFF
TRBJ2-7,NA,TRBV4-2,CASSQRGGVYEQYF
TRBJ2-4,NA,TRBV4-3,CASSQDLGSIQYF
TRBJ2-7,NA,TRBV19,CASRLGTDYSYEQYF
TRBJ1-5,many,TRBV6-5,CASSYAGFHQPQHF
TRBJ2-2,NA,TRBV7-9,CASSFSGSITGELFF
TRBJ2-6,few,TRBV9,CASSVDSGANVLTF
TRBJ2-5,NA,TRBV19,CASTTRRTGQGETQYF
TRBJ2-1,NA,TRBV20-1,CSARGRGQSNEQFF
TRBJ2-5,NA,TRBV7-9,CASSWDREETQYF
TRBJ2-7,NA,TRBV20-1,CSARDRAGNEQYF
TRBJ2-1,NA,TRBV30,CAWSRGSGIEQFF
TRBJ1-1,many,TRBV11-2,CASSSFTGGTEAFF
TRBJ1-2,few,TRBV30,CAWSYTRGQGYTF
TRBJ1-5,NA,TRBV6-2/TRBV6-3,CASSLEPNQPQHF